This T cell receptor (beta chain) was documented in a study of vaccination effects on CD4 cells after COVID-19 (dated by TCRdb to 2021 to 2024). In terms of the full investigation: Samples were taken from three convalescent patients early (day +14) and late (day +241, +227, +161 respectively) after vaccination. Across the study, the median time from the second dose to post-vaccine sampling was 72 days (range 14 to 241). In both COVID-19 convalescent patients and infection-naive vaccine recipients, the study compared SARS-CoV-2 spike-specific CD4+ TCR repertoires from before mRNA vaccination with those from after it. A total of 10 COVID-19 convalescent patients and a few SARS-CoV-2-naive healthy vaccine recipients were included in the full study. Cultures from other donors in the study were sequenced with the Oncomine TCR Beta short-read assay on an Illumina iSeq 100. Broader findings and caveats from the paper: In convalescent patients, the post-vaccine spike-reactive repertoire was composed mainly of new vaccine-induced clones that were largely distinct from infection-induced clones. The study was limited by a small number of convalescent patients and lacked early post-infection timepoints. Marked clonal contraction was observed in both infection-induced and vaccine-induced clones at late post-vaccination timepoints, consistent with waning T cell responses.

The library was obtained by the immunoSEQ multiplex PCR assay. DNA from the cultured and isolated CD4+ T cells underwent TCR beta CDR3 sequencing. The authors' pipeline ran thus. Non-productive TCR sequences were removed, reads were trimmed to the CDR3 region, and CDR3s of at least 7 amino acids were retained. The MANAFEST web app was used to identify antigen-specific clonotypes by comparing expansion in peptide wells with expansion in reference cultures. To be called positive, a clone needed expansion at FDR<0.05 compared with the reference and with all other wells, an odds ratio greater than 5, and a frequency greater than 0.1% in two replicate wells. Cross-reactive clonotypes were defined as significantly expanded in SARS-CoV-2 spike wells and in at least one common cold coronavirus spike condition. Using the stringdist R package, CDR3 similarity was measured by Levenshtein distance, and unrooted trees were constructed with ape in R 3.6.1. The table comes from immuneACCESS by way of TCRdb, which keeps in-frame sequences with V and J called. Part of the clones is missing from these tables; in studies checked, under half for an unresolved V gene and the rest for unknown reasons. D and trimming come from the DNA, and the V and J calls and clone size come from that table. In all, the sample holds 15,000 or so clones, and over 65% of those were seen once. The ten largest clones capture about 20% of the sample.

To identify antigen-specific CD4+ T cell clonotypes by their expansion, the ViraFEST assay first stimulated PBMC with viral peptide pools and then applied TCR sequencing. After around 10 days of culture, CD4+ T cells were isolated with the EasySep CD4+ T cell isolation kit. PCR-confirmed SARS-CoV-2 infection had occurred in convalescent patients between March and December 2020, before the Alpha, Beta and Delta variants emerged in the United States. Each participant received two doses of an mRNA SARS-CoV-2 vaccine, either BNT162b2 or mRNA-1273. About 1.8 million PBMC per well were cultured with 8.5 to 10 ug/ml peptides in IMDM containing approximately 4.7% human AB serum, about 9.7 IU/ml IL-2 and gentamicin. On days 3 and 7, half of the culture medium was replaced with fresh IL-2-containing medium. Each peptide stimulation condition was cultured in triplicate wells unless otherwise noted. Using Ficoll-Paque Plus gradient centrifugation, PBMC were separated from whole blood and then either used fresh or cryopreserved at -140C. Overlapping peptide pools spanned the spike proteins of SARS-CoV-2 and the common cold coronaviruses HCoV-NL63, HCoV-OC43 and HCoV-229E. Genomic DNA was extracted from cultured CD4+ T cells with the QIAamp micro DNA kit.

At the junction V is shortened by 3 bases and J by 6 bases, with 11 bases in between. From the germline V gene, CDR1 is MNHNS and CDR2 is SASEGT. The CDR3 starts with the cysteine, ends with the phenylalanine, and has 14 residues. Only CDR3 DNA is held: 42 bases, read in frame from base 1. Note on this clone: What antigen it recognizes has not been identified. Per-base quality was not reported, and no clone a single base away is much larger than it.

The chain uses TRBV6-1 and TRBJ1-4; tentative D gene TRBD1, with 6 bases matching. The sequence came from a human donor who had a prior SARS-CoV-2 infection. The sequencing used CD4+ T cells from PBMCs cultured with SARS-CoV-2 spike peptides, collected after COVID-19 vaccination. In light of the paper, this sample's cell subset or site label describes: SARS-CoV-2 spike overlapping peptide pool stimulation. The DNA is as follows: TGTGCCAGCAGTGATGGGGGGGGCTATGAAAAACTGTTTTTT. The encoded protein is CASSDGGGYEKLFF.